This paragraph reports one T cell receptor beta chain. Researchers made TCR beta libraries by using iRepertoire HTBI primers and running Arm-PCR on CDR3 regions. TCRdb re-called the multiplex PCR reads with MiXCR, one entry per CDR3 protein. The sample records roughly 500,000 distinct CDR3 sequences, about 13% being singletons. Time point denoted: newly diagnosed GD, antithyroid drugs for less than 3 months. RNA from PBMCs was the source of the TCR library. These data are taken from a study of regulatory T cells in long-lasting Graves disease. This CDR3 comprises 13 residues. Germline V gives CDR1 DFQATT, CDR2 SNEGSKA (reference sequence). With 5 bases removed from V and 3 bases from J, the gap between germline ends came to 10 bases. The same data also contributed to another study, on T cells in Graves' hyperthyroidism and ophthalmopathy.

The receptor comes from a man younger than 45 with Graves disease. This material consisted of peripheral blood mononuclear cells (PBMCs), taken at new diagnosis, from a patient treated with antithyroid drugs. The gene calls are TRBV20-1 and TRBJ1-4; a possible D gene is TRBD1 (6 bases). This CDR3 reads CSAHRDPNEKLFF. The CDR3 nucleotides are TGCAGTGCTCACAGGGATCCTAATGAAAAACTGTTTTTT.